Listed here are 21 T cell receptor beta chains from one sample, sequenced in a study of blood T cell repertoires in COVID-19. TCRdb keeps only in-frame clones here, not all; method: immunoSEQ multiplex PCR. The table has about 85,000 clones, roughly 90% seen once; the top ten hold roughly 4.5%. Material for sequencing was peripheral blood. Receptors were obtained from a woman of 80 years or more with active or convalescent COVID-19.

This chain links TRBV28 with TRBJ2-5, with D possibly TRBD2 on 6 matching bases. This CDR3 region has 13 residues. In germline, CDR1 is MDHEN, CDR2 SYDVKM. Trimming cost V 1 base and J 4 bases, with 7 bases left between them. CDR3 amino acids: CASSLLEGETQYF. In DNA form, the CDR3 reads TGTGCCAGCAGTTTATTGGAGGGAGAGACCCAGTACTTC.

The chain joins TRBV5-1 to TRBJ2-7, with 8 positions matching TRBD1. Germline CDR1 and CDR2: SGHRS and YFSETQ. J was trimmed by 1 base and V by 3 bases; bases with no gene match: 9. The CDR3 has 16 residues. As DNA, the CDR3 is TGCGCCAGCAGCTCGTATCCGGGACAGGCTTCCTACGAGCAGTACTTC. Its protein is CASSSYPGQASYEQYF.

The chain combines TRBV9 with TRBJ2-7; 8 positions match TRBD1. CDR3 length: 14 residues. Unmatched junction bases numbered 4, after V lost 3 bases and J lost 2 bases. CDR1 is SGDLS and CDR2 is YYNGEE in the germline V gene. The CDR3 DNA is TGTGCCAGCAGCGCACAGGGGGGCCCCTACGAGCAGTACTTC. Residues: CASSAQGGPYEQYF. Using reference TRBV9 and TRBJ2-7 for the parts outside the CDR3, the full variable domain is DSGVTQTPKHLITATGQRVTLRCSPRSGDLSVYWYQQSLDQGLQFLIQYYNGEERAKGNILERFSAQQFPDLHSELNLSSLELGDSALYFCASSAQGGPYEQYFGPGTRLTVT.

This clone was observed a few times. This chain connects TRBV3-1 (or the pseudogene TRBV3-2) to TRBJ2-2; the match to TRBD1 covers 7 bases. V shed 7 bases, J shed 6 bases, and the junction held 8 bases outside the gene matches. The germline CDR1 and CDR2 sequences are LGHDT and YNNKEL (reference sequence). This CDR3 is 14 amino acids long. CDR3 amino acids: CASKAGTAAGELFF. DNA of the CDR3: TGTGCCAGCAAGGCCGGGACAGCGGCCGGGGAGCTGTTTTTT.

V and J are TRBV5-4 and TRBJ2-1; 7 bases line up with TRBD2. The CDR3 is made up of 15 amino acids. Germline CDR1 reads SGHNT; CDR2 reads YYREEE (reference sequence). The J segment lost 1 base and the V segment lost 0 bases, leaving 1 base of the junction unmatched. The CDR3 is CASSLGGGSYNEQFF. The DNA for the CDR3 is TGTGCCAGCAGCTTGGGGGGGGGTTCCTACAATGAGCAGTTCTTC.

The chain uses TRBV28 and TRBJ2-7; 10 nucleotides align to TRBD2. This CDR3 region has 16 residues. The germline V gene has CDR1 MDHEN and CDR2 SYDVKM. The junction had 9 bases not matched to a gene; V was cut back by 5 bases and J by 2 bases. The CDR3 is CASSLLIAGGPYEQYF. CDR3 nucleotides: TGTGCCAGCAGTCTGCTTATAGCGGGAGGTCCCTACGAGCAGTACTTC.

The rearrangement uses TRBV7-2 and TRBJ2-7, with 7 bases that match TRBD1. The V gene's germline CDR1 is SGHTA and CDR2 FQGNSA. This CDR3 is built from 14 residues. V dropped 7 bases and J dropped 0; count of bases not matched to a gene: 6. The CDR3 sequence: CASKVTGTSYEQYF. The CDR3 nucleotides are TGTGCCAGCAAAGTGACAGGGACCTCCTACGAGCAGTACTTC.

The CDR3 spells CASSLRSGKAGAGNEQFF. In nucleotides, the CDR3 is TGTGCCAGCAGCTTACGGAGTGGTAAGGCCGGTGCGGGCAATGAGCAGTTCTTC. The rearrangement links TRBV11-2 to TRBJ2-1; the D gene is possibly TRBD2 (5 bases). CDR1 SGHAT and CDR2 FQNNGV come from the germline V gene. This CDR3 contains 18 residues. V gave up 2 bases and J gave up 6 bases, with 23 bases separating them.

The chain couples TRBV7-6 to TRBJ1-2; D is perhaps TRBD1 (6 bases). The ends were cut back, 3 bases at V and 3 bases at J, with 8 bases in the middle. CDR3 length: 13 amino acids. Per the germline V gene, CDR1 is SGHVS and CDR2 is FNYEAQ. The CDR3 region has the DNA TGTGCCAGCAGCTTGGGGACACACTATGGCTACACCTTC. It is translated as CASSLGTHYGYTF.

CDR3 in amino acids: CASSLALVAGGLHEQYF. The DNA for the CDR3 is TGTGCCAGCAGCTTAGCTCTCGTAGCGGGAGGGCTCCACGAGCAGTACTTC. The V and J genes are TRBV7-8 and TRBJ2-7, with 11 nucleotides matching TRBD2. Germline CDR1 and CDR2: SGHVS and FQNEAQ. This CDR3 is built from 17 residues. Germline trimming cut 0 bases from V and 5 bases from J; bases unmatched to any gene: 9.

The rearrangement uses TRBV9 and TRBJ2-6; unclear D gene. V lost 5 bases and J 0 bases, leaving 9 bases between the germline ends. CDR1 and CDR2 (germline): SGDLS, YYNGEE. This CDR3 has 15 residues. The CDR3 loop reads CASSQVSSGANVLTF. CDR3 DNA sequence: TGTGCCAGCAGTCAGGTTAGCTCTGGGGCCAACGTCCTGACTTTC.

Here the CDR3 DNA reads TGTGCCAGCTCGGGACTAGCGGGAGGCGGATCCAGGGCCTACAATGAGCAGTTCTTC. Protein sequence: CASSGLAGGGSRAYNEQFF. V gene TRBV3-1 (or the pseudogene TRBV3-2) combines with J gene TRBJ2-1, with 15 bases fitting TRBD2. The V gene's germline CDR1 is LGHDT and CDR2 YNNKEL (reference sequence). Trimming cost V 8 bases and J 2 bases; bases outside gene matches: 13. The CDR3 contains 19 residues.

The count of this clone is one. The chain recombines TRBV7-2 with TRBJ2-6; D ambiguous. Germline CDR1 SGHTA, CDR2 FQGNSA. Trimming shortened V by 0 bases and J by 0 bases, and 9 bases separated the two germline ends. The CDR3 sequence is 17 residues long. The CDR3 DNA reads TGTGCCAGCAGCTTAGCGCCAGGTTTCTCTGGGGCCAACGTCCTGACTTTC. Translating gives CASSLAPGFSGANVLTF.

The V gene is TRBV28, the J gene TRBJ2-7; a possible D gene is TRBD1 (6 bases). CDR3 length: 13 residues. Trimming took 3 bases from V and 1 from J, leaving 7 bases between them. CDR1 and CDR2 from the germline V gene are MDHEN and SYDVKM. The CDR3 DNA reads TGTGCCAGCAGTTTGGACAGTTCCTACGAGCAGTACTTC. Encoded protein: CASSLDSSYEQYF.

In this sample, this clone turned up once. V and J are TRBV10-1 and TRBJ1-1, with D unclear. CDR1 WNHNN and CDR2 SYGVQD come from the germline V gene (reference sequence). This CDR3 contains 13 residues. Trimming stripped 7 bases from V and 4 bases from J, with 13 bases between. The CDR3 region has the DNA TGCGCCAGCATGTTTGGTCCGAGCACTGAAGCTTTCTTT. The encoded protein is CASMFGPSTEAFF.

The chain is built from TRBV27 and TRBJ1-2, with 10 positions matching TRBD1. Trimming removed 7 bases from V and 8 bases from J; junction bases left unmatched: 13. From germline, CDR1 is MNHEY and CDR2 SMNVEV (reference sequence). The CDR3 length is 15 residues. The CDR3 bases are TGTGCCAGCACTCCCACACCAGGACAGGGGGGCGGCTACACCTTC. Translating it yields CASTPTPGQGGGYTF.

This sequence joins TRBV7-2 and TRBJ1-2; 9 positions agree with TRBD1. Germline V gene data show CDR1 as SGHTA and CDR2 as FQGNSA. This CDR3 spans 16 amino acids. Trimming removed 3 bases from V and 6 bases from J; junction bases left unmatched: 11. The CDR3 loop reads CASSFPGTGRVDGYTF. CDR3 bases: TGTGCCAGCAGCTTCCCCGGGACAGGGAGAGTGGATGGCTACACCTTC.

Written as DNA, the CDR3 is TGTGCCACGACCTCGGAAGACAGGGGGCTTATGTCATCGGGTGAAAAACTGTTTTTT. Translated: CATTSEDRGLMSSGEKLFF. This sequence joins TRBV10-3 and TRBJ1-4; 10 bases are shared with TRBD1. The CDR3 spans 19 residues. Germline assignment: CDR1 ENHRY and CDR2 SYGVKD. J lost 7 bases, V lost 10 bases, and 24 bases had no gene match.

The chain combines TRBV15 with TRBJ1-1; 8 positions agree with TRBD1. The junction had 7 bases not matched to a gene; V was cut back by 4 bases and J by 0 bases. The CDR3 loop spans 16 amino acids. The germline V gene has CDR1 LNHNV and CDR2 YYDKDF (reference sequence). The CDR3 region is CATSTRQGPLNTEAFF. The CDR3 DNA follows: TGTGCCACCAGCACCAGACAGGGGCCCTTGAACACTGAAGCTTTCTTT.

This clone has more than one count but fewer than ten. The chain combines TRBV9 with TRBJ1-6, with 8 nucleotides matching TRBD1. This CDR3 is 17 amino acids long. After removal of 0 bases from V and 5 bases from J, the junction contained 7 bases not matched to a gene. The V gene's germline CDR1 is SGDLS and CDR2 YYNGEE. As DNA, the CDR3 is TGTGCCAGCAGCGTAGGACAGGGGTACAGGGATAATTCACCCCTCCACTTT. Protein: CASSVGQGYRDNSPLHF.

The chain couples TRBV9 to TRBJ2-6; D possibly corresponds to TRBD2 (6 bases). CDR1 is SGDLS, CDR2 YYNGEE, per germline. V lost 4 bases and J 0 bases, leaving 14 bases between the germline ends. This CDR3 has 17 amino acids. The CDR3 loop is CASSPTGGSSGANVLTF. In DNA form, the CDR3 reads TGTGCCAGCAGCCCCACTGGGGGGAGCTCTGGGGCCAACGTCCTGACTTTC.